The next 29 T cell receptor beta chains were all read from a single sample in a study of cytomegalovirus exposure and HLA in healthy donors. This table comes from immunoSEQ multiplex PCR, and its TCRdb copy is limited to in-frame clones, with some not included. The table shows some 86,000 clones, with roughly 93% occurring only once. The sequenced sample was PBMCs. The receptors stem from a woman in her twenties or thirties in good health and CMV-seronegative.

The chain links TRBV6-5 to TRBJ1-2; tentative D call: TRBD1 (6 bases). This CDR3 is built from 14 residues. Germline values: CDR1 MNHEY, CDR2 SVGAGI. Deletions cut 2 bases from V and 4 bases from J, with 11 bases between. The CDR3 region has the DNA TGTGCCAGCAGTTACGACGGGACACCCTATGGCTACACCTTC. It codes for CASSYDGTPYGYTF.

V usage is TRBV9 and J usage is TRBJ2-3, with D possibly TRBD2 on 6 matching bases. Germline CDR1 and CDR2: SGDLS and YYNGEE. This CDR3 has 17 residues. The ends were cut back, 2 bases at V and 1 base at J, with 17 bases in the middle. CDR3 nucleotides: TGTGCCAGCAGCGTTGGGGTAGCGGAAACGGGCACAGATACGCAGTATTTT. It is translated as CASSVGVAETGTDTQYF.

This chain uses TRBV5-1 with TRBJ2-1, with 9 bases fitting TRBD2. V lost 6 bases to trimming and J lost 6 bases; unmatched junction nucleotides: 7. The V gene's germline CDR1 is SGHRS and CDR2 YFSETQ. The CDR3 is made up of 14 amino acids. CDR3 protein: CASTNSGGANEQFF. In nucleotides, the CDR3 is TGCGCCAGCACCAATAGCGGGGGAGCCAATGAGCAGTTCTTC.

The rearrangement uses TRBV9 and TRBJ2-2; 7 nucleotides match TRBD1. CDR3 size: 14 residues. Trimming at V came to 2 bases and at J to 4 bases, leaving 2 bases not matched to a gene. Germline V gene data show CDR1 as SGDLS and CDR2 as YYNGEE. The CDR3 protein is CASSVRQGTGELFF. CDR3 DNA sequence: TGTGCCAGCAGCGTCCGACAGGGCACCGGGGAGCTGTTTTTT.

The CDR3 region has the DNA TGTGCCAGCAGTTACGAGGCGGGAGGGCACAATGAGCAGTTCTTC. Its translation: CASSYEAGGHNEQFF. The chain links TRBV6-5 to TRBJ2-1, with TRBD2 matching 9 bases. Germline V gene sequence: CDR1 MNHEY, CDR2 SVGAGI. With V trimmed by 2 bases and J by 5 bases, 4 bases remained unmatched. The length of the CDR3 is 15 residues.

This chain links TRBV28 with TRBJ1-2, with 11 bases aligning to TRBD1. The germline V gene encodes CDR1 MDHEN and CDR2 SYDVKM. The CDR3 loop spans 16 amino acids. The V and J ends lost 1 base and 6 bases, in that order; junction bases with no gene match: 7. The CDR3 sequence: CASSLLPGQGVDGYTF. CDR3 sequence (DNA): TGTGCCAGCAGTTTATTACCGGGACAGGGGGTTGATGGCTACACCTTC.

This chain links TRBV10-2 with TRBJ2-7, with 11 bases lining up with TRBD2. The CDR3 is 15 residues long. V shed 5 bases, J shed 2 bases, and the junction held 5 bases outside the gene matches. CDR1 and CDR2 from the germline V gene are WSHSY and SAAADI. The CDR3 region has the DNA TGCGCCAGCAGTTCCGGGACTAGCGGTACCTACGAGCAGTACTTC. This codes for CASSSGTSGTYEQYF.

The V gene is TRBV29-1, the J gene TRBJ2-7; no clear D. The germline gives CDR1 SQVTM, CDR2 ANQGSEA. The CDR3 covers 12 residues. Between the trimmed V and J ends, which lost 4 bases and 4 bases, there was a span of 11 bases. The CDR3 region has the DNA TGCAGCGTTGGTCCTACCATGTACGAGCAGTACTTC. Translation: CSVGPTMYEQYF.

The chain has TRBV5-4 and TRBJ2-7; maybe TRBD1 (6 bases). The CDR3 extends over 12 amino acids. Trimming pared 2 bases from V and 6 bases from J, leaving 9 bases between. Germline V CDR1 and CDR2: SGHNT, YYREEE (reference sequence). CDR3 loop: CASSFTGIEQYF. The DNA for the CDR3 is TGTGCCAGCAGCTTCACAGGGATCGAGCAGTACTTC.

The rearrangement uses TRBV11-2 and TRBJ2-7, with 9 bases identical to TRBD2. The V and J ends lost 5 bases and 3 bases, in that order; junction bases with no gene match: 14. Germline V gene sequence: CDR1 SGHAT, CDR2 FQNNGV. This CDR3 is 17 amino acids long. The CDR3 loop reads CASSGRLTSGEFYEQYF. CDR3 coding DNA: TGTGCCAGCAGCGGACGACTGACTAGCGGAGAGTTCTACGAGCAGTACTTC.

The chain couples TRBV9 to TRBJ1-3; no clear D. The CDR3 length is 14 residues. Per germline, CDR1 SGDLS and CDR2 YYNGEE. Between the trimmed V and J ends, which lost 3 bases and 0 bases, there was a span of 7 bases. The CDR3 spells CASSAPSSGNTIYF. CDR3 sequence (DNA): TGTGCCAGCAGCGCCCCGTCCTCTGGAAACACCATATATTTT. Full variable domain (rest looked up from reference TRBV9 and TRBJ1-3): DSGVTQTPKHLITATGQRVTLRCSPRSGDLSVYWYQQSLDQGLQFLIQYYNGEERAKGNILERFSAQQFPDLHSELNLSSLELGDSALYFCASSAPSSGNTIYFGEGSWLTVV.

The chain carries TRBV5-1 and TRBJ2-1; D possibly corresponds to TRBD2 (5 bases). Germline values: CDR1 SGHRS, CDR2 YFSETQ. Trimming took 6 bases from V and 0 from J, leaving 16 bases between them. The CDR3 contains 16 residues. CDR3 DNA: TGCGCCAGCACTGAAGCTAGCACGAGCTCCTACAATGAGCAGTTCTTC. Its translation is CASTEASTSSYNEQFF. The whole variable domain, remainder taken from reference TRBV5-1 and TRBJ2-1, is KAGVTQTPRYLIKTRGQQVTLSCSPISGHRSVSWYQQTPGQGLQFLFEYFSETQRNKGNFPGRFSGRQFSNSRSEMNVSTLELGDSALYLCASTEASTSSYNEQFFGPGTRLTVL.

The chain carries TRBV6-1 and TRBJ1-4; 7 bases fit TRBD1. CDR3 length: 15 amino acids. Per the germline V gene, CDR1 is MNHNS and CDR2 is SASEGT. The V and J ends lost 2 bases and 3 bases, in that order; junction bases with no gene match: 3. CDR3 in DNA: TGTGCCAGCAGTGAATTAGGGACAGCTAATGAAAAACTGTTTTTT. It encodes CASSELGTANEKLFF.

This rearrangement joins TRBV5-1 to TRBJ2-3, with D perhaps TRBD2 (7 bases). Between the trimmed V and J ends, which lost 4 bases and 4 bases, there was a span of 22 bases. The CDR3 is 17 residues long. Germline V gene sequence: CDR1 SGHRS, CDR2 YFSETQ. The CDR3: CASSRIGGGVGADTQYF. As DNA, the CDR3 is TGCGCCAGCAGCAGGATAGGGGGAGGGGTCGGTGCAGATACGCAGTATTTT.

This clone was seen a single time. The chain has TRBV27 and TRBJ2-1; D might be TRBD2 (5 bases). The ends were cut back, 3 bases at V and 2 bases at J, with 11 bases in the middle. The CDR3 has 15 amino acids. The germline gives CDR1 MNHEY, CDR2 SMNVEV (reference sequence). CDR3 protein: CASSFGERAYNEQFF. The CDR3 nucleotides read TGTGCCAGCAGTTTTGGGGAGAGGGCCTACAATGAGCAGTTCTTC.

The rearrangement joins TRBV5-1 to TRBJ1-2, with TRBD1 as a possible D gene (5 bases). The germline CDR1 and CDR2 sequences are SGHRS and YFSETQ. The CDR3 is 15 residues long. Trimming removed 0 bases from V and 0 bases from J, with 9 bases in between. CDR3 sequence (DNA): TGCGCCAGCAGCTTGGACGGGGGAGCTAACTATGGCTACACCTTC. This gives the protein CASSLDGGANYGYTF.

This sequence joins TRBV4-1 and TRBJ2-7; D unclear. The CDR3 consists of 19 residues. Germline V gives CDR1 MGHRA, CDR2 YSYEKL. V gave up 3 bases and J gave up 3 bases, with 27 bases separating them. The CDR3 region has the DNA TGCGCCAGCAGCCAGTATACCTCATCCTCGATCCCCTTAGACTACGAGCAGTACTTC. This translates into CASSQYTSSSIPLDYEQYF.

This chain connects TRBV5-4 to TRBJ2-5; D might be TRBD2 (5 bases). There are 16 residues in the CDR3. Trimming shortened V by 4 bases and J by 4 bases, and 20 bases separated the two germline ends. CDR1 and CDR2 from the germline V gene are SGHNT and YYREEE (reference sequence). As DNA, the CDR3 is TGTGCCAGCAGCCAAGTAGAGCAAGTTGGAGGAGAGACCCAGTACTTC. This translates into CASSQVEQVGGETQYF.

V is TRBV11-2 and J is TRBJ1-2; 7 bases are a match to TRBD1. Germline V gene lookup returns CDR1 SGHAT and CDR2 FQNNGV. This CDR3 is built from 13 residues. V lost 5 bases and J lost 4; bases outside the gene matches: 4. As DNA, the CDR3 is TGTGCCAGCAGCGAGGGGACAGCCTATGGCTACACCTTC. This codes for CASSEGTAYGYTF.

DNA of the CDR3: TGTGCCGCCACCGAGATGAACACTGAAGCTTTCTTT. Its translation is CAATEMNTEAFF. This chain links TRBV6-1 with TRBJ1-1; no clear D. The germline V gene encodes CDR1 MNHNS and CDR2 SASEGT. The CDR3 sequence is 12 residues long. The V gene lost 11 bases and the J gene lost 0 bases, with 10 bases spanning the gap.

Written as DNA, the CDR3 is TGTGCCAGCAGAGCTAACCAGGGGGTGAACACTGAAGCTTTCTTT. Its translation: CASRANQGVNTEAFF. The chain has TRBV6-4 and TRBJ1-1; 7 nucleotides line up with TRBD1. V lost 6 bases to trimming and J lost 0 bases; unmatched junction nucleotides: 7. CDR3 size: 15 residues. CDR1 is MRHNA, CDR2 SNTAGT, per germline.

The chain is built from TRBV6-5 and TRBJ2-7, with D possibly being TRBD1 (7 bases). Germline CDR1 reads MNHEY; CDR2 reads SVGAGI. The CDR3 totals 15 residues. V shed 0 bases and J shed 5 bases, with 14 bases lying between them. The CDR3, as DNA: TGTGCCAGCAGTTACTCAGTCCAGGGGGAGGACGAGCAGTACTTC. It yields the protein CASSYSVQGEDEQYF.

The gene calls are TRBV5-1 and TRBJ2-5; TRBD1 aligns across 8 bases. The junction had 4 bases not matched to a gene; V was cut back by 2 bases and J by 1 base. Germline V gives CDR1 SGHRS, CDR2 YFSETQ. There are 15 residues in the CDR3. The CDR3 DNA follows: TGCGCCAGCAGCTTCGGACAGGGAAGCCAAGAGACCCAGTACTTC. Residues: CASSFGQGSQETQYF.

A remark on this clone: Mismatch with germline at one junction end may stem from a read error. The CDR3 DNA sequence: TGTGCCAGCAGCTTAGGCCGGGACAGACATCTCAACTTC. This codes for CASSLGRDRHLNF. The gene calls are TRBV11-2 and TRBJ1-2; 7 bases are a match to TRBD1. CDR1 and CDR2 from the germline V gene are SGHAT and FQNNGV. This CDR3 region has 13 residues.

The rearrangement uses TRBV12-5 and TRBJ1-2; TRBD1 might be the D (6 bases). V lost 0 bases to trimming and J lost 3 bases, with 14 bases between them. The CDR3 spans 16 residues. CDR1 and CDR2 from the germline V gene are LGHNT and FRNRAP. The CDR3 bases are TGTGCTAGTGGTTTGGTACAAGGCAGGGGATACTATGGCTACACCTTC. Translating it yields CASGLVQGRGYYGYTF.

This clone was seen a few times. V is TRBV5-1 and J is TRBJ1-5; 9 bases are shared with TRBD1. Germline lookup yields CDR1 SGHRS and CDR2 YFSETQ. The CDR3 has 14 residues. Trimming removed 1 base from V and 6 bases from J; junction bases left unmatched: 2. The CDR3 here is CASSLTGGLQPQHF. The CDR3 DNA is TGCGCCAGCAGCTTGACAGGGGGCCTTCAGCCCCAGCATTTT.

J is TRBJ2-7 and V is TRBV5-1; D possibly corresponds to TRBD2 (6 bases). Germline CDR1 is SGHRS and CDR2 is YFSETQ. Trimming cost V 2 bases and J 0 bases, with 12 bases left between them. There are 15 residues in the CDR3. The CDR3 nucleotides read TGCGCCAGCAGCTTTGTTTCCGGGGGCTCCTACGAGCAGTACTTC. It translates to CASSFVSGGSYEQYF.

In this sample, this clone turned up once. This rearrangement joins TRBV29-1 to TRBJ1-2; TRBD1 matches 11 bases. This CDR3 spans 13 amino acids. Germline V lookup: CDR1 SQVTM, CDR2 ANQGSEA. The V gene end was trimmed by 6 bases and the J gene end by 2 bases; junction bases not matched to a gene: 2. CDR3 sequence reads: CSVGQGVNYGYTF. As DNA, the CDR3 is TGCAGCGTGGGACAGGGGGTGAACTATGGCTACACCTTC.

The V call is TRBV7-9, the J call TRBJ1-1; D call uncertain. Trimming shortened V by 5 bases and J by 1 base, and 8 bases separated the two germline ends. Germline V gene lookup returns CDR1 SEHNR and CDR2 FQNEAQ (reference sequence). This CDR3 is 13 amino acids long. This CDR3 is CASSLSGNTEAFF. DNA of the CDR3: TGTGCCAGCAGCCTCTCGGGGAACACTGAAGCTTTCTTT.